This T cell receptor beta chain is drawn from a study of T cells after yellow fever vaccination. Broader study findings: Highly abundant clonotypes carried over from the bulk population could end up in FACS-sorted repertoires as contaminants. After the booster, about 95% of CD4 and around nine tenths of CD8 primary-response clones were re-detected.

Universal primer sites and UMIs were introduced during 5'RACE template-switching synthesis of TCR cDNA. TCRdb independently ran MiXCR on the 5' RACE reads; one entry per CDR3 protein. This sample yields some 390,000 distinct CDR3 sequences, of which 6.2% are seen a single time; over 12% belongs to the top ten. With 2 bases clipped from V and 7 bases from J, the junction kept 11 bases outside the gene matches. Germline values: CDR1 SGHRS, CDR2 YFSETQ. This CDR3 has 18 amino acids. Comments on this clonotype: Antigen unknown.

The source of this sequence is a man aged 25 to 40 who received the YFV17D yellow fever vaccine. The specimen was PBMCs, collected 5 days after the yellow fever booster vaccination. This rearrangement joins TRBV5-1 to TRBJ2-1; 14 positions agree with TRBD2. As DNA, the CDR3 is TGCGCCAGCAGCTTAACTCCGCCGGGACTAGCGGGAGAGAATGAGCAGTTCTTC. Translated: CASSLTPPGLAGENEQFF.